The next 5 T cell receptor beta chains were all read from a single sample in a study of T cells in localized non-small cell lung cancer. Produced via immunoSEQ multiplex PCR; TCRdb's table is partial and in-frame only. The sample lists tens of thousands of clones, around 89% occurring once. Sample: peripheral blood, taken before any cancer treatment. All receptors derive from a woman aged 40 to 75 with stage I squamous cell lung carcinoma.

The chain employs TRBV6-6 and TRBJ1-3, with 11 bases matching TRBD1. This CDR3 is 16 amino acids long. After removal of 6 bases from V and 2 bases from J, the junction contained 6 bases not matched to a gene. Germline V lookup: CDR1 MNHNY, CDR2 SVGAGI (reference sequence). CDR3 sequence: CASSHLGQGAGNTIYF. In nucleotides, the CDR3 is TGTGCCAGCAGCCACCTGGGACAGGGGGCTGGAAACACCATATATTTT.

This sequence joins TRBV6-5 and TRBJ2-4; D call uncertain. Trimming left V 5 bases short and J 8 bases short, with 16 bases between. This CDR3 has 14 amino acids. CDR1 is MNHEY, CDR2 SVGAGI, per germline. The CDR3 loop is CASSPRVYWDIQYF. The CDR3 nucleotides are TGTGCCAGCAGTCCACGGGTTTATTGGGACATTCAGTACTTC.

The gene calls are TRBV5-1 and TRBJ2-2; 9 bases align to TRBD2. The CDR3 contains 16 residues. V shed 0 bases and J 7 bases; nucleotides not matched to a gene: 7. CDR1 SGHRS and CDR2 YFSETQ come from the germline V gene. CDR3 in amino acids: CASSLDGGGAGGELFF. CDR3 DNA: TGCGCCAGCAGCTTGGATGGCGGGGGGGCCGGCGGGGAGCTGTTTTTT. The full variable domain, with the rest looked up from reference TRBV5-1 and TRBJ2-2, is KAGVTQTPRYLIKTRGQQVTLSCSPISGHRSVSWYQQTPGQGLQFLFEYFSETQRNKGNFPGRFSGRQFSNSRSEMNVSTLELGDSALYLCASSLDGGGAGGELFFGEGSRLTVL.

The chain has TRBV5-4 and TRBJ1-2; tentatively, D is TRBD1 (6 bases). V was trimmed by 3 bases and J by 4 bases, leaving 19 bases between them. From germline, CDR1 is SGHNT and CDR2 YYREEE (reference sequence). The CDR3 is 16 residues long. CDR3 protein: CASSSPPGARGYGYTF. The CDR3 coding sequence is TGTGCCAGCAGCTCCCCCCCGGGGGCGCGGGGCTATGGCTACACCTTC.

The chain recombines TRBV5-1 with TRBJ1-1; D is unclear. V was shortened by 2 bases and J by 1 base, with 6 bases between the two germline ends. This CDR3 region has 13 residues. Germline loops: CDR1 SGHRS, CDR2 YFSETQ. Here the CDR3 reads CASSFGKNTEAFF. As DNA, the CDR3 is TGCGCCAGCAGCTTTGGGAAGAACACTGAAGCTTTCTTT.